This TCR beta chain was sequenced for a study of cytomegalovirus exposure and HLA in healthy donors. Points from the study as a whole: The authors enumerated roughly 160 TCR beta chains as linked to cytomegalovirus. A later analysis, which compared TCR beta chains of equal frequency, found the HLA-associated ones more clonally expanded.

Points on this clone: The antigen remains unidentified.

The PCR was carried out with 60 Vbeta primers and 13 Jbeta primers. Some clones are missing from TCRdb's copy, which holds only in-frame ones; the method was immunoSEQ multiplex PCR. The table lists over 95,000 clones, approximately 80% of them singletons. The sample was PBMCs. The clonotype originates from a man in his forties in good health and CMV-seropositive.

The CDR3 sequence is CASSPLPGLREETQYF. CDR3 nucleotides: TGCGCCAGCAGCCCGCTACCGGGCCTCAGGGAAGAGACCCAGTACTTC. The genes are TRBV5-1 and TRBJ2-5; maybe TRBD1 (5 bases). This CDR3 region has 16 residues. Germline CDR1 reads SGHRS; CDR2 reads YFSETQ. The V and J ends lost 4 bases and 3 bases respectively, with 19 bases between them. The whole variable domain, filled in from reference TRBV5-1 and TRBJ2-5, reads KAGVTQTPRYLIKTRGQQVTLSCSPISGHRSVSWYQQTPGQGLQFLFEYFSETQRNKGNFPGRFSGRQFSNSRSEMNVSTLELGDSALYLCASSPLPGLREETQYFGPGTRLLVL.